This record looks at one T cell receptor (beta chain) sequence and its context. Antigen: not known. This record belongs to a study of CD8+ T cells in alopecia areata. Overall study context: Among treated patients, severity was scored by affected scalp area percentage.

Once RNA had been extracted, it was reverse transcribed into cDNA to act as the sequencing template. Using immunoSEQ multiplex PCR, the repertoire was profiled, and TCRdb retains in-frame clones only, with some absent. This sample has 150,000 to 200,000 clones, with under 80% found just once. V lost 1 base and J lost 7; bases outside the gene matches: 3. This CDR3 contains 14 residues. In germline, CDR1 is SGHTA, CDR2 FQGNSA. Described treatment: oral pan-JAK inhibitor, 5-10 mg twice daily. Study results and caveats: Lesional tissue from the scalp (especially in alopecia totalis/universalis) showed higher clonality than normal scalp. Scalp clonality, along with expanded CD8+ clones among the top 100, was significantly decreased by tofacitinib.

The source was CD4+ T cells sorted from blood, collected at approximately week 50, from a patient treated with tofacitinib. The rearrangement uses TRBV7-2 and TRBJ1-4; 7 bases align to TRBD1. This receptor was obtained from a human donor with alopecia areata. As DNA, the CDR3 is TGTGCCAGCAGCTTAGGAGGGGGCCGTGAAAAACTGTTTTTT. This translates into CASSLGGGREKLFF.